The 25 T cell receptor beta chains reported below all come from one sample, sequenced in a study of blood T cell repertoires in COVID-19. The repertoire was sequenced with immunoSEQ multiplex PCR; TCRdb's copy has only in-frame clones and lacks some. The data hold about 300,000 clones, with about 90% observed a single time. The specimen was peripheral blood. The receptor set was obtained from a woman in her fifties or sixties with COVID-19, enrolled during active disease.

This chain connects TRBV7-2 to TRBJ1-2, with 7 nucleotides matching TRBD1. V was pared by 3 bases and J by 5 bases, with 12 bases of the junction left unmatched. The CDR3 is 16 amino acids. CDR1 and CDR2 from the germline V gene are SGHTA and FQGNSA. CDR3 coding DNA: TGTGCCAGCAGCTTTGACCGGGACAGCAACTTATATGGCTACACCTTC. This encodes CASSFDRDSNLYGYTF.

This rearrangement joins TRBV9 to TRBJ2-7; 9 bases fit TRBD1. Germline V gene data show CDR1 as SGDLS and CDR2 as YYNGEE. V was pared by 2 bases and J by 3 bases, with 6 bases of the junction left unmatched. The CDR3 sequence is 15 residues long. CDR3 loop: CASSVPRQGGYEQYF. CDR3 DNA: TGTGCCAGCAGCGTCCCCCGACAGGGGGGCTACGAGCAGTACTTC.

This rearrangement joins TRBV19 to TRBJ1-1, with 10 bases that match TRBD1. Germline V gene lookup returns CDR1 LNHDA and CDR2 SQIVND (reference sequence). The CDR3 covers 15 residues. V gave up 4 bases and J gave up 0 bases; unmatched junction bases: 2. The CDR3, as DNA: TGTGCCAGTAGTAGGGACAGGGGAATGAACACTGAAGCTTTCTTT. This translates into CASSRDRGMNTEAFF. Together with reference TRBV19 and TRBJ1-1, the CDR3 gives the full variable domain: DGGITQSPKYLFRKEGQNVTLSCEQNLNHDAMYWYRQDPGQGLRLIYYSQIVNDFQKGDIAEGYSVSREKKESFPLTVTSAQKNPTAFYLCASSRDRGMNTEAFFGQGTRLTVV.

The chain recombines TRBV5-5 with TRBJ2-1, with D perhaps TRBD2 (6 bases). The CDR3 totals 15 residues. CDR1 SGHKS and CDR2 YYEKEE come from the germline V gene (reference sequence). Trimming pared 4 bases from V and 4 bases from J, leaving 15 bases between. In DNA, the CDR3 is TGTGCCAGCAGCACAGGTAGCGGAGAATACAATGAGCAGTTCTTC. Residues: CASSTGSGEYNEQFF. Drawing the rest from reference TRBV5-5 and TRBJ2-1, the complete variable domain is DAGVTQSPTHLIKTRGQQVTLRCSPISGHKSVSWYQQVLGQGPQFIFQYYEKEERGRGNFPDRFSARQFPNYSSELNVNALLLGDSALYLCASSTGSGEYNEQFFGPGTRLTVL.

This clone has just one count. The chain recombines TRBV20-1 with TRBJ2-2; no clear D. The CDR3 consists of 11 residues. CDR1 is DFQATT, CDR2 SNEGSKA, per germline (reference sequence). With 6 bases removed from V and 7 bases from J, the gap between germline ends came to 9 bases. The CDR3: CSARDVGELFF. Written as DNA, the CDR3 is TGCAGTGCCCGAGATGTCGGGGAGCTGTTTTTT.

The chain has TRBV24-1 and TRBJ2-4; D not certain. CDR1 is KGHDR, CDR2 SFDVKD, per germline. CDR3 size: 15 residues. Trimming took 2 bases from V and 0 from J, leaving 7 bases between them. The CDR3 loop is CATSDCQEAKNIQYF. CDR3 nucleotides: TGTGCCACCAGTGATTGTCAGGAAGCCAAAAACATTCAGTACTTC.

The chain uses TRBV9 and TRBJ2-2; D is perhaps TRBD1 (6 bases). Germline values: CDR1 SGDLS, CDR2 YYNGEE. The CDR3 spans 15 residues. Deletions cut 5 bases from V and 5 bases from J, with 16 bases between. The CDR3 here is CASREGQSGTGELFF. The CDR3, as DNA: TGTGCCAGCAGGGAAGGACAGTCGGGGACCGGGGAGCTGTTTTTT. Full variable domain (missing parts from reference TRBV9 and TRBJ2-2): DSGVTQTPKHLITATGQRVTLRCSPRSGDLSVYWYQQSLDQGLQFLIQYYNGEERAKGNILERFSAQQFPDLHSELNLSSLELGDSALYFCASREGQSGTGELFFGEGSRLTVL.

The chain has TRBV5-1 and TRBJ2-7; the match to TRBD2 covers 9 bases. The CDR3 has 15 residues. Germline V CDR1 and CDR2: SGHRS, YFSETQ. V was clipped by 5 bases and J by 7 bases; unmatched bases: 13. CDR3: CASSFSGRALGEQYF. The CDR3 nucleotides read TGCGCCAGCAGTTTTAGCGGGAGAGCCCTTGGGGAGCAGTACTTC.

The chain uses TRBV6-2 or TRBV6-3 and TRBJ2-5; TRBD2 agrees at 7 bases. The germline gives CDR1 MNHEY, CDR2 SVGEGT. The CDR3 extends over 15 amino acids. V shed 5 bases, J shed 1 base, and the junction held 7 bases outside the gene matches. The DNA for the CDR3 is TGTGCCAGCAGTGATATAGCGGGCTCCCAAGAGACCCAGTACTTC. Translation gives CASSDIAGSQETQYF.

The chain links TRBV11-2 to TRBJ2-7, with 9 positions matching TRBD1. The CDR3 covers 19 residues. V was clipped by 4 bases and J by 3 bases; unmatched bases: 19. Germline V gives CDR1 SGHAT, CDR2 FQNNGV. This CDR3 reads CASSSMLGGDREFFYEQYF. The CDR3 nucleotides read TGTGCCAGCAGCTCCATGCTCGGTGGGGACAGGGAGTTCTTCTACGAGCAGTACTTC.

The J gene is TRBJ1-5, the V gene TRBV7-9, with D possibly TRBD1 on 5 matching bases. The CDR3 loop spans 14 amino acids. Germline CDR1 and CDR2: SEHNR and FQNEAQ (reference sequence). Trimming stripped 3 bases from V and 4 bases from J, with 10 bases between. CDR3 sequence reads: CASSFDSSNQPQHF. CDR3 in DNA: TGTGCCAGCAGCTTTGACAGCTCTAATCAGCCCCAGCATTTT.

The chain couples TRBV6-5 to TRBJ2-7; TRBD2 aligns across 14 bases. The ends lost 7 bases at V and 6 bases at J; junction bases unmatched: 8. Germline lookup yields CDR1 MNHEY and CDR2 SVGAGI. This CDR3 comprises 15 residues. CDR3 region: CASTPPGLAGVEQYF. CDR3 DNA sequence: TGTGCCAGCACCCCTCCGGGACTAGCGGGAGTCGAGCAGTACTTC.

The chain uses TRBV4-3 and TRBJ1-3; D perhaps matches TRBD1 (6 bases). CDR1 and CDR2 (germline): LGHNA, YSLEER. V lost 1 base and J 0 bases, leaving 13 bases between the germline ends. This CDR3 has 17 residues. CDR3 bases: TGCGCCAGCAGCCAAGGGGGGCTGGGAAACTCTGGAAACACCATATATTTT. As protein: CASSQGGLGNSGNTIYF.

The chain carries TRBV2 and TRBJ2-7; TRBD1 is a possible D gene (5 bases). Germline loops: CDR1 SNHLY, CDR2 FYNNEI. V was pared by 6 bases and J by 5 bases, with 14 bases between. CDR3 size: 13 residues. DNA of the CDR3: TGTGCCAGCAGATCAAGGGGAATCCACGAGCAGTACTTC. This sequence encodes CASRSRGIHEQYF.

V and J are TRBV6-2 or TRBV6-3 and TRBJ2-7; TRBD2 aligns across 7 bases. CDR3 length: 17 amino acids. With 0 bases clipped from V and 2 bases from J, the junction kept 10 bases outside the gene matches. Per the germline V gene, CDR1 is MNHEY and CDR2 is SVGEGT. The CDR3 DNA follows: TGTGCCAGCAGTTACTCATCGGGTAGCGGGCAGACCTACGAGCAGTACTTC. Protein: CASSYSSGSGQTYEQYF.

This clone was detected only a few times. The V gene is TRBV19, the J gene TRBJ1-5, with 9 nucleotides matching TRBD1. The length of the CDR3 is 16 residues. Per germline, CDR1 LNHDA and CDR2 SQIVND (reference sequence). J lost 1 base, V lost 4 bases, and 5 bases had no gene match. Here the CDR3 DNA reads TGTGCCAGTAGTAAAAGGACAGGGGAAAGCAATCAGCCCCAGCATTTT. Residues: CASSKRTGESNQPQHF.

The chain employs TRBV24-1 and TRBJ1-5, with 10 bases fitting TRBD1. V dropped 1 base and J dropped 9; count of bases not matched to a gene: 5. In germline, CDR1 is KGHDR, CDR2 SFDVKD. This CDR3 is built from 15 residues. The CDR3 sequence is CATSDFDRGRMPQHF. The CDR3 DNA follows: TGTGCCACCAGTGATTTTGACAGGGGGCGTATGCCCCAGCATTTT.

The rearrangement joins TRBV2 to TRBJ1-1, with 9 bases matching TRBD1. Trimming at V came to 4 bases and at J to 0 bases, leaving 6 bases not matched to a gene. In germline, CDR1 is SNHLY, CDR2 FYNNEI. This CDR3 has 16 amino acids. CDR3 sequence (DNA): TGTGCCAGCAGTGGCGACAGGGGGTTACTGAACACTGAAGCTTTCTTT. Encoded protein: CASSGDRGLLNTEAFF.

The chain carries TRBV5-4 and TRBJ2-3; tentatively, D is TRBD1 (5 bases). The CDR3 length is 16 residues. Deletions cut 3 bases from V and 5 bases from J, with 19 bases between. Looked up from germline, CDR1 is SGHNT and CDR2 is YYREEE (reference sequence). The CDR3 loop is CASSSAPPGIGDTQYF. The CDR3 DNA reads as TGTGCCAGCAGCTCAGCTCCTCCAGGGATTGGAGATACGCAGTATTTT.

This chain links TRBV6-5 with TRBJ1-1, with D possibly being TRBD1 (5 bases). The CDR3 is made up of 15 amino acids. V lost 3 bases to trimming and J lost 3 bases, with 14 bases between them. From germline, CDR1 is MNHEY and CDR2 SVGAGI. The CDR3 DNA reads TGTGCCAGCAGTTATTTTTACGGGGGAGACACTGAAGCTTTCTTT. This codes for CASSYFYGGDTEAFF.

The V and J genes are TRBV6-6 and TRBJ2-2; no definite D call. V lost 9 bases to trimming and J lost 1 base, with 9 bases between them. This CDR3 has 13 amino acids. In germline, CDR1 is MNHNY, CDR2 SVGAGI (reference sequence). The CDR3: CASRGLNTGELFF. The CDR3 DNA is TGTGCCAGTCGCGGTTTGAACACCGGGGAGCTGTTTTTT.

J is TRBJ2-7 and V is TRBV30, with 11 bases identical to TRBD2. The CDR3 contains 14 residues. The V gene end was trimmed by 3 bases and the J gene end by 4 bases; junction bases not matched to a gene: 5. Germline V CDR1 and CDR2: GTSNPN, SVGIG (reference sequence). CDR3 DNA sequence: TGTGCCTGGAGACCACTAGCGGGAGTTTACGAGCAGTACTTC. As protein: CAWRPLAGVYEQYF.

The chain has TRBV13 and TRBJ1-1; 7 bases align to TRBD1. After removal of 5 bases from V and 1 base from J, the junction contained 4 bases not matched to a gene. Germline CDR1 PRHDT, CDR2 FYEKMQ (reference sequence). The CDR3 has 14 residues. The CDR3 DNA reads as TGTGCCAGCAGCCCCAGGGGGAAGAACACTGAAGCTTTCTTT. This sequence encodes CASSPRGKNTEAFF.

The chain couples TRBV19 to TRBJ2-1; 10 bases map to TRBD2. Germline V gene data show CDR1 as LNHDA and CDR2 as SQIVND (reference sequence). The length of the CDR3 is 18 residues. V lost 5 bases and J lost 6; bases outside the gene matches: 16. The CDR3 loop is CASSPWTSGPTLLNEQFF. CDR3 nucleotides: TGTGCCAGTAGTCCCTGGACTAGCGGCCCGACCTTACTCAATGAGCAGTTCTTC.

This rearrangement joins TRBV27 to TRBJ2-2; no definite D call. Trimming stripped 4 bases from V and 2 bases from J, with 8 bases between. CDR3 length equals 14 residues. CDR1 and CDR2 from the germline V gene are MNHEY and SMNVEV (reference sequence). CDR3 bases: TGTGCCAGCAGTTATTACTACAACACCGGGGAGCTGTTTTTT. Translating it yields CASSYYYNTGELFF.